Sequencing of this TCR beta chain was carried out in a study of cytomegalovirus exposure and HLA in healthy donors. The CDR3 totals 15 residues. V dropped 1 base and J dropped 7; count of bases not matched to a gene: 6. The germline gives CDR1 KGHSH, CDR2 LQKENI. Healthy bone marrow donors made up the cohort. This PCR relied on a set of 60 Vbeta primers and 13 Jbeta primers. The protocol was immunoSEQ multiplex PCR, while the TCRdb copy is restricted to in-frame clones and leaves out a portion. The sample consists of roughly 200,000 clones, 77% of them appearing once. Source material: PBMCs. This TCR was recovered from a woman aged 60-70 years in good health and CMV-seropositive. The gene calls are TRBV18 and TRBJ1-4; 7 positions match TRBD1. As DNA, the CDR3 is TGTGCCAGCTCACCACAGGGGGCGCCCAGTGAAAAACTGTTTTTT. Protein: CASSPQGAPSEKLFF.